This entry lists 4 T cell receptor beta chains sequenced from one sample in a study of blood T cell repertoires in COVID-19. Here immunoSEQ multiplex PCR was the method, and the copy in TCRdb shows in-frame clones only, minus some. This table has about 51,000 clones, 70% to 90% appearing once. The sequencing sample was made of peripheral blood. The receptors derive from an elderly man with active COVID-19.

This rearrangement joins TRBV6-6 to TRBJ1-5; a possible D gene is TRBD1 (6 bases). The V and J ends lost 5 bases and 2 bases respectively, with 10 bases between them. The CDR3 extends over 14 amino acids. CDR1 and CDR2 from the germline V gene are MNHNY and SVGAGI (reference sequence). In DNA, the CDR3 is TGTGCCAGCAGTAACAGGGTTGGCAATCAGCCCCAGCATTTT. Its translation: CASSNRVGNQPQHF.

CDR3 sequence reads: CASSLARTDTQYF. For the CDR3, the DNA is TGTGCCAGCAGCTTAGCCCGGACAGATACGCAGTATTTT. The gene calls are TRBV7-4 and TRBJ2-3; no firm D call. V was pared by 0 bases and J by 3 bases, with 4 bases between. Germline values: CDR1 SGHVT, CDR2 SQSDAQ. This CDR3 contains 13 residues.

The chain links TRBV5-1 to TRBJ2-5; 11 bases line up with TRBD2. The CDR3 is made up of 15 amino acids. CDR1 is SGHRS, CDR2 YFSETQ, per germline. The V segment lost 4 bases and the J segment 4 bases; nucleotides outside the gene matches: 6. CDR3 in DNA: TGCGCCAGCAGCAGGGTAGCGGGAGGGGGAGAGACCCAGTACTTC. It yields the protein CASSRVAGGGETQYF. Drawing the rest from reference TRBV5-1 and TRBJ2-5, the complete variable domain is KAGVTQTPRYLIKTRGQQVTLSCSPISGHRSVSWYQQTPGQGLQFLFEYFSETQRNKGNFPGRFSGRQFSNSRSEMNVSTLELGDSALYLCASSRVAGGGETQYFGPGTRLLVL.

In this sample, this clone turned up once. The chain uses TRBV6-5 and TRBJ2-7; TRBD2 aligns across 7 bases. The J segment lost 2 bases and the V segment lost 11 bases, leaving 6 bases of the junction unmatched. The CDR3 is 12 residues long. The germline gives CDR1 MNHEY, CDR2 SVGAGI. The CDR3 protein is CASWGGPYEQYF. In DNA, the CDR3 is TGTGCCTCGTGGGGAGGGCCCTACGAGCAGTACTTC.